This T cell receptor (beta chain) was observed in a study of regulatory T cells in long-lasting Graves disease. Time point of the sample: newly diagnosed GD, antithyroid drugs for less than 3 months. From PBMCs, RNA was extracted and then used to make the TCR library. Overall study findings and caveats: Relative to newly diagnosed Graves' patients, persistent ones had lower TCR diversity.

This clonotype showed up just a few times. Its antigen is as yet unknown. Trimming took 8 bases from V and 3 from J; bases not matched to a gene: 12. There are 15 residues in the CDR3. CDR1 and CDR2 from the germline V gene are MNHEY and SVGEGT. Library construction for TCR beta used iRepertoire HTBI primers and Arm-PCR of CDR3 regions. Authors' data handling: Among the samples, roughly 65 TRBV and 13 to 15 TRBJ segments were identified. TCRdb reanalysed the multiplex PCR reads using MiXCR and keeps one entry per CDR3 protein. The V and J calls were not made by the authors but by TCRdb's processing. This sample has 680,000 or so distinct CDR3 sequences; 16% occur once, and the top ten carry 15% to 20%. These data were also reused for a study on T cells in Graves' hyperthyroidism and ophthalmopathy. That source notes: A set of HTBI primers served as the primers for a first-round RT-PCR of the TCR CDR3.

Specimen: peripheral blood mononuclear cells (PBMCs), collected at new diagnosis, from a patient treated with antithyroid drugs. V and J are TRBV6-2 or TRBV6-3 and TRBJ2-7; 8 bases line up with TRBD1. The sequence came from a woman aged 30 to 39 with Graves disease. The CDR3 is CASRRQGLGGYEQYF. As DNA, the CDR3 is TGTGCCAGCCGCCGACAGGGGCTAGGGGGCTACGAGCAGTACTTC.